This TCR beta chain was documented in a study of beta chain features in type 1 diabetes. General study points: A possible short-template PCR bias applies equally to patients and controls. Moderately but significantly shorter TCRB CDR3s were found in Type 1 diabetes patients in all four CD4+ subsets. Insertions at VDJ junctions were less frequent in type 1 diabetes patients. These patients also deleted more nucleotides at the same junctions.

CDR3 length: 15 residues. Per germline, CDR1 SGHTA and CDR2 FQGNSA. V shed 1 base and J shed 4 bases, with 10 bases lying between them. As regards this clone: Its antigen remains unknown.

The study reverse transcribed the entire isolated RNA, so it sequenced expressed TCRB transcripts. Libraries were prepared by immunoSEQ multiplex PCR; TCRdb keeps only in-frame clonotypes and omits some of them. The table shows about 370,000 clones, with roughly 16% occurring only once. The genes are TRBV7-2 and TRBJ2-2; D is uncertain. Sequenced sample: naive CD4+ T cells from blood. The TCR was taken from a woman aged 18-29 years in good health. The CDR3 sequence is CASSLEPRFTGELFF. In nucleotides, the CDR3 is TGTGCCAGCAGCTTAGAACCTAGGTTCACCGGGGAGCTGTTTTTT.